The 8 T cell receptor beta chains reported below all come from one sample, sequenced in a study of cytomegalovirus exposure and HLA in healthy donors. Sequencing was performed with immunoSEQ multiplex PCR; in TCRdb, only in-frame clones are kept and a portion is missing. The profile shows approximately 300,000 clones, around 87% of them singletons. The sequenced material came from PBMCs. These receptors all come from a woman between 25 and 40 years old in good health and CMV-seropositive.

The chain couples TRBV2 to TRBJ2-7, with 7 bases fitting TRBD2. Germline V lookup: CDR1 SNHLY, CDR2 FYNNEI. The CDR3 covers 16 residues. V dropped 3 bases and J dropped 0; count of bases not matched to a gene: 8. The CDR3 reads CASSDPGLLSSYEQYF. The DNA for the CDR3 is TGTGCCAGCAGTGATCCGGGACTATTGAGCTCCTACGAGCAGTACTTC.

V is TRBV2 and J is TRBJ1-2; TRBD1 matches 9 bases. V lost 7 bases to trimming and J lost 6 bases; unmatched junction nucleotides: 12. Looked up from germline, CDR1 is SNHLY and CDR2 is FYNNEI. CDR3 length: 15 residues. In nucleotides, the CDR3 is TGTGCCAGCAAGCCCGGGACAGGGATTTGGGATGGCTACACCTTC. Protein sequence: CASKPGTGIWDGYTF.

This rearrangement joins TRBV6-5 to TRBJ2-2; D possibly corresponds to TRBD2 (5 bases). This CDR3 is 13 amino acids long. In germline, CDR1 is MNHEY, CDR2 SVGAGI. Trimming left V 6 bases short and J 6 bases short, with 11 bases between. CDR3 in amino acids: CASRQTSSGELFF. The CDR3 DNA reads TGTGCCAGCAGGCAAACTAGTTCCGGGGAGCTGTTTTTT.

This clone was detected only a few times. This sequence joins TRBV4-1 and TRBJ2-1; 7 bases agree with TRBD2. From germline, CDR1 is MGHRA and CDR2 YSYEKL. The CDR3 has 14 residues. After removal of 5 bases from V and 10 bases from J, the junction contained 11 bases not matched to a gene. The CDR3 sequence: CASSKTGSGGEQFF. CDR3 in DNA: TGCGCCAGCAGCAAGACCGGGTCCGGGGGGGAGCAGTTCTTC.

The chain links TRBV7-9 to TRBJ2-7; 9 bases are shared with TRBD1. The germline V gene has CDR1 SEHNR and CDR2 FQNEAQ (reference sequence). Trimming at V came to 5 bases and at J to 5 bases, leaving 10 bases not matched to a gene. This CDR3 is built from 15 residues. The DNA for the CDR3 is TGTGCCAGCAGCATCCCGGGACAGGGTTTCGACGAGCAGTACTTC. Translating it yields CASSIPGQGFDEQYF.

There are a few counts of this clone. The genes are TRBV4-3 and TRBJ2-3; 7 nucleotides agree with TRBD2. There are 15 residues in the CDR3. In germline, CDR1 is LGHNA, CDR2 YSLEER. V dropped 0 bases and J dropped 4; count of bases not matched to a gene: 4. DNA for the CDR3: TGCGCCAGCAGCCAAGATGCGGGAGAAGCAGATACGCAGTATTTT. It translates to CASSQDAGEADTQYF.

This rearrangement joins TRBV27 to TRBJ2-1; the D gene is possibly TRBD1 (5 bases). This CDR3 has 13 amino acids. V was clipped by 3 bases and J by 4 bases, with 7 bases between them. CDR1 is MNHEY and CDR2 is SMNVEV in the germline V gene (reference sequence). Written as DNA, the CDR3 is TGTGCCAGCAGTTTTTCAGGGTACAATGAGCAGTTCTTC. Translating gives CASSFSGYNEQFF.

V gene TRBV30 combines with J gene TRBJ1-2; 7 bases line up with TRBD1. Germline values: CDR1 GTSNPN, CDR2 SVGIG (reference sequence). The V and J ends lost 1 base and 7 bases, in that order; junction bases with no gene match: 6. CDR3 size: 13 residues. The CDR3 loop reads CAWSAQGLGGYTF. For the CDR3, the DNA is TGTGCCTGGAGTGCACAGGGGTTAGGTGGCTACACCTTC.